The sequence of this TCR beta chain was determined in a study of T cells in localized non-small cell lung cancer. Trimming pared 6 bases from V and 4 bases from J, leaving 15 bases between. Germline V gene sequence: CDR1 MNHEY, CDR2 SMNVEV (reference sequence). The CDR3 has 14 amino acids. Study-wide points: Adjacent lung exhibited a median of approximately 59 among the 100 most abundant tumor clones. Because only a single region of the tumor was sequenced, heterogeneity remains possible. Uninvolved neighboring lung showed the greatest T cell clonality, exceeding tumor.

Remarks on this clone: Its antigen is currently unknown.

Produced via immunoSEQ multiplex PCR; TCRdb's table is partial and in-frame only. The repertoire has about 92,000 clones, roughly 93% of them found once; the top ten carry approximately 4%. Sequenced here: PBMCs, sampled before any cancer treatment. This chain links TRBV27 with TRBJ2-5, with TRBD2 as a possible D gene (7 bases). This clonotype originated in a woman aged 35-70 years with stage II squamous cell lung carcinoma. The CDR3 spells CASRKGGVLETQYF. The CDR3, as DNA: TGTGCCAGCAGGAAAGGGGGGGTATTAGAGACCCAGTACTTC.